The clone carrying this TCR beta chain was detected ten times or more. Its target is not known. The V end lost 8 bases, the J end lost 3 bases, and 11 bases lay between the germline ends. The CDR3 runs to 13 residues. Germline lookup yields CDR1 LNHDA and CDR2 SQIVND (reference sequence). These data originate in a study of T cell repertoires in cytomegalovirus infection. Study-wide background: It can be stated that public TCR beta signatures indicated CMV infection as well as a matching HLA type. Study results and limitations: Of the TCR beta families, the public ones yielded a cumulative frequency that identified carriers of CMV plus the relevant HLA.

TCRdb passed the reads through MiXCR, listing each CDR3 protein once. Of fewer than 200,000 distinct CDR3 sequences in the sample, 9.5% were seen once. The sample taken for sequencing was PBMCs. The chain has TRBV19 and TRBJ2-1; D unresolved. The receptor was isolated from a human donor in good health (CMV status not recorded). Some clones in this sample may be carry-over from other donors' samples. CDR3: CASEGDLYNEQFF. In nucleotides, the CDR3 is TGTGCCAGTGAAGGCGATCTCTACAATGAGCAGTTCTTC.